This TCR beta chain is from a study of T cell responses to AZD1222 COVID-19 vaccine. The study, taken as a whole, reports: Per reports, nearly half of all spike-specific TCRs target regions that are unmutated in variants.

Worth noting for this clone: Its antigen is undetermined.

CDR1 is MNHEY and CDR2 is SVGAGI in the germline V gene. The CDR3 totals 14 residues. Unmatched junction bases numbered 7, after V lost 7 bases and J lost 7 bases. Generated by immunoSEQ multiplex PCR, the TCRdb table keeps only in-frame clones and is missing some. The table shows 130,000 to 150,000 clones, with 93% occurring only once. The clonotype originates from an adult who had recovered from COVID-19. This sequence joins TRBV6-5 and TRBJ1-6; 7 bases are a match to TRBD1. The sequences come from peripheral blood, collected after recovery from COVID-19. The CDR3 reads CASTPDRLNSPLHF. CDR3 bases: TGTGCCAGCACCCCGGACAGGTTAAATTCACCCCTCCACTTT.